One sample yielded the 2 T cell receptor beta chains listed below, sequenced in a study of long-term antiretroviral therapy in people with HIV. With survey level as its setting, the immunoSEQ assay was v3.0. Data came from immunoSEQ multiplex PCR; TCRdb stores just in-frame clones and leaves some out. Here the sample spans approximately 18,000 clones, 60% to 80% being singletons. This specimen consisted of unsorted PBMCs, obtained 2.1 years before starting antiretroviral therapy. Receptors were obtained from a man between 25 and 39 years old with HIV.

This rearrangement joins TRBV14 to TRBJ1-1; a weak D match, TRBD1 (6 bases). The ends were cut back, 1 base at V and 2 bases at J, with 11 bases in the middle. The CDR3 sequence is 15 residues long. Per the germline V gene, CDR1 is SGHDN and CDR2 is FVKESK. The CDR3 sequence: CASSQVDSLNTEAFF. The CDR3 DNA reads TGTGCCAGCAGCCAAGTGGACAGTTTAAACACTGAAGCTTTCTTT. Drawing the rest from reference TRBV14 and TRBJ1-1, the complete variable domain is EAGVTQFPSHSVIEKGQTVTLRCDPISGHDNLYWYRRVMGKEIKFLLHFVKESKQDESGMPNNRFLAERTGGTYSTLKVQPAELEDSGVYFCASSQVDSLNTEAFFGQGTRLTVV.

The CDR3 nucleotides read TGTGCCAGCAGTTCGGGACTAAACTCCTACGAGCAGTACTTC. Protein: CASSSGLNSYEQYF. The chain employs TRBV27 and TRBJ2-7; 7 bases line up with TRBD2. The length of the CDR3 is 14 residues. Losses at the gene ends were 4 bases for V and 0 bases for J; bases not matched to a gene: 3. Per the germline V gene, CDR1 is MNHEY and CDR2 is SMNVEV (reference sequence).